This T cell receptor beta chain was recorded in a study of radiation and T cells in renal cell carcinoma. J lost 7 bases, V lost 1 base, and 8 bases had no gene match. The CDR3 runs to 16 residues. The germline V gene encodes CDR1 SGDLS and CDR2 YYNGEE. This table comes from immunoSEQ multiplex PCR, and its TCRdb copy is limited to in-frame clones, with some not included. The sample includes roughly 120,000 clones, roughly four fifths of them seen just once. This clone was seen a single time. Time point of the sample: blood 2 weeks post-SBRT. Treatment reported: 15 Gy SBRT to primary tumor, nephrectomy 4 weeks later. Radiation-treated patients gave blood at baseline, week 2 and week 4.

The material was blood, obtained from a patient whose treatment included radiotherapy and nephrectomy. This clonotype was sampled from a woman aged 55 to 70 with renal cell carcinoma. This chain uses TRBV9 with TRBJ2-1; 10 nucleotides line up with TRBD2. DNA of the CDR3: TGTGCCAGCAGCGTAAGGCCTAGCGGGAGTCGGAATGAGCAGTTCTTC. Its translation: CASSVRPSGSRNEQFF.